This TCR beta chain appears in the sequencing data of a study of blood T cell repertoires in COVID-19. The wider study: From T cells, B-cell-depleted T cells, or PBMCs came the material, which was cDNA or gDNA.

Generated by immunoSEQ multiplex PCR, the TCRdb table keeps only in-frame clones and is missing some. The sample consists of about 140,000 clones, about 83% of them appearing once. CDR3 length: 17 amino acids. On this clone itself: This sample includes further DNA sequences coding for the same CDR3.

This TCR derives from a woman in her forties or fifties with acute COVID-19. The V and J genes are TRBV12-2 and TRBJ1-3; TRBD1 is taken as the D call from the table, unchecked against the DNA. TRBV12-2 is a pseudogene segment. Sequenced sample: PBMCs or T cells enriched from blood (not recorded which). The CDR3 DNA reads as TGTGCAAGTCGTCTGAGTTCGCAGGGGAGCTCTGGAAACACCATATATTTT. This gives the protein CASRLSSQGSSGNTIYF.